Listed below are T cell receptor beta chains from one sample, sequenced in a study of T cell responses to AZD1222 COVID-19 vaccine. Sequenced by immunoSEQ multiplex PCR; TCRdb stores in-frame clones only, minus some. This table has some 170,000 clones, 92% appearing once. This sample comprised peripheral blood, obtained on day 0 of MenACWY control vaccination. The receptors were gathered from an adult in good health. Both conserved end residues are part of each CDR3. The D gene is left open where the match is weak. Expanded clones are given a class, and other clones once, few, many or no size at all.

>TRBD1|TRBJ1-2|TRBV28|NA
CASSSEGAPRRGYTF
TGTGCCAGCAGTTCCGAGGGGGCCCCCAGGAGAGGCTACACCTTC
>TRBD1|TRBJ1-2|TRBV5-1|NA
CASTQDRGERNGYTF
TGCGCCAGCACACAGGACAGGGGTGAGCGGAATGGCTACACCTTC
>NA|TRBJ1-1|TRBV24-1|NA
CATSDSGAGDTEAFF
TGTGCCACCAGTGATTCCGGGGCTGGGGACACTGAAGCTTTCTTT
>NA|TRBJ1-1|TRBV7-3|once
CASSLLMNTEAFF
TGTGCCAGCAGCCTTCTAATGAACACTGAAGCTTTCTTT
>TRBD1|TRBJ1-2|TRBV2|once
CASSAGGDGSIGYTF
TGTGCCAGCAGCGCAGGGGGCGATGGGTCTATTGGGTACACCTTC
>NA|TRBJ2-3|TRBV6-5|NA
CASSSRARESMGTQYF
TGTGCCAGCAGTTCCCGGGCCAGGGAATCAATGGGAACGCAGTATTTT
>NA|TRBJ1-1|TRBV30|NA
CAWAGGRGTEAFF
TGTGCCTGGGCCGGGGGCAGGGGCACTGAAGCTTTCTTT
>TRBD2|TRBJ2-2|TRBV11-2|NA
CASTPAVAGQANTGELFF
TGTGCCAGCACCCCCGCGGTAGCGGGACAAGCGAACACCGGGGAGCTGTTTTTT
>NA|TRBJ2-1|TRBV7-2|NA
CASSLGISGNEQFF
TGTGCCAGCAGCTTAGGAATATCGGGGAATGAGCAGTTCTTC
>TRBD1|TRBJ1-1|TRBV7-6|once
CASSLRDRVAEAFF
TGTGCCAGCAGCCTCCGGGACAGGGTCGCTGAAGCTTTCTTT
>TRBD1|TRBJ1-3|TRBV28|NA
CASSLSGQLSGNTIYF
TGTGCCAGCAGTTTATCGGGACAGCTCTCTGGAAACACCATATATTTT
>NA|TRBJ1-2|TRBV11-3|NA
CASSLGGNGYTF
TGTGCCAGCAGCTTAGGGGGGAACGGCTACACCTTC
>NA|TRBJ1-5|TRBV7-8|NA
CASSSDTGLGQPQHF
TGTGCCAGCAGCTCAGATACAGGGTTAGGACAGCCCCAGCATTTT
>NA|TRBJ2-6|TRBV10-3|NA
CAISEEVGSGANVLTF
TGTGCCATCAGTGAGGAGGTGGGCTCTGGGGCCAACGTCCTGACTTTC
>NA|TRBJ1-5|TRBV5-6|NA
CASSLFGIQPQHF
TGTGCCAGCAGCTTGTTCGGGATTCAGCCCCAGCATTTT
>NA|TRBJ1-4|TRBV20-1|few
CSAQRSGELFF
TGCAGTGCTCAGCGATCAGGGGAACTGTTTTTT
>NA|TRBJ1-2|TRBV5-1|NA
CASSLDSPSNYGYTF
TGCGCCAGTAGCCTGGACAGCCCATCTAACTATGGCTACACCTTC
>NA|TRBJ2-7|TRBV25-1|NA
CASSESQKQYF
TGTGCCAGCAGTGAATCCCAGAAGCAGTACTTC
>NA|TRBJ2-7|TRBV4-3|NA
CASSQGLDNRQYF
TGCGCCAGCAGCCAAGGACTCGACAACAGGCAGTACTTC
>NA|TRBJ2-2|TRBV7-6|NA
CATSNTPTGVNTGELFF
TGTGCCACCTCGAACACCCCAACGGGAGTCAACACCGGGGAGCTGTTTTTT
>TRBD1|TRBJ1-5|TRBV27|NA
CASSLQGAGQPQHF
TGTGCCAGCAGTTTACAGGGGGCCGGGCAGCCCCAGCATTTT
>TRBD2|TRBJ2-1|TRBV14|NA
CASSSGLGSGSNEQFF
TGTGCCAGCAGCTCCGGTTTGGGTAGCGGGAGTAATGAGCAGTTCTTC
>NA|TRBJ2-2|TRBV5-1|NA
CASSFGYTGELFF
TGCGCCAGCAGCTTTGGCTACACCGGGGAGCTGTTTTTT